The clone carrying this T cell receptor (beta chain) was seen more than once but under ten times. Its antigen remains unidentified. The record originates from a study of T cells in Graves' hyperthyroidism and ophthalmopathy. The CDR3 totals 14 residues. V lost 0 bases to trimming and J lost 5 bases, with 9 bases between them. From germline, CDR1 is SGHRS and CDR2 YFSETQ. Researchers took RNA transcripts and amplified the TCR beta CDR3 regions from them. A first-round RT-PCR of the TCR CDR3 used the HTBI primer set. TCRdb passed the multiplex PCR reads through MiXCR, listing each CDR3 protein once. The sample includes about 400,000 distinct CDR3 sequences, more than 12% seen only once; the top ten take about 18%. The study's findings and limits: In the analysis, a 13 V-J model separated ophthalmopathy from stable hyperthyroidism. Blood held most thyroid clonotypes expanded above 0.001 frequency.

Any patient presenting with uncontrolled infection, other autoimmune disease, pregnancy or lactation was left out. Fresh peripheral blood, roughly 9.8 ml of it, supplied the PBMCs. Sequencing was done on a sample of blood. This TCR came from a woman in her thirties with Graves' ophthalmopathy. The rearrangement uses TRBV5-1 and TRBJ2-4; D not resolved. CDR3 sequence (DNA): TGCGCCAGCAGCTTGGAGGCAGCGCAAAACATTCAGTACTTC. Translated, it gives CASSLEAAQNIQYF.